The rows below give T cell receptor beta chains drawn from one sample of a study of T-cell memory formation after mild COVID-19. In TCRdb, the 5' RACE reads were re-called with MiXCR into one record per CDR3 protein. This sample has around 530,000 distinct CDR3 sequences, with less than 25% found just once. The sequenced material came from PBMCs or a T cell subset sorted from them (not recorded which). The origin of the receptors is an adult woman who had mild COVID-19 (a few samples of this study predate the infection). Cell type and time point are not known. Both conserved end residues are part of each CDR3. Each record gives: clone size, J gene, D gene, V gene, CDR3 protein, CDR3 DNA. The D gene is left open where the match is weak. Where a row states a size, it is once, few, many or the class of an expanded clone; other rows omit it.

>NA|TRBJ2-3|NA|TRBV14
CASSQESRGGFDTQYF
TGTGCCAGCAGCCAAGAGAGTCGCGGTGGTTTCGATACGCAGTATTTT
>NA|TRBJ2-7|TRBD1|TRBV10-3
CAISEPGGFYEQYF
TGTGCCATCAGTGAGCCAGGGGGTTTTTACGAGCAGTACTTC
>NA|TRBJ2-7|TRBD2|TRBV20-1
CSARGFSGRAGEQYF
TGCAGTGCTAGGGGCTTTAGCGGGAGGGCGGGTGAGCAGTACTTC
>NA|TRBJ2-5|NA|TRBV7-9
CASSLVAGRESLPPQETQYF
TGTGCCAGCAGCTTAGTCGCGGGTCGGGAGAGCTTACCTCCCCAAGAGACCCAGTACTTC
>NA|TRBJ1-5|TRBD1|TRBV5-5
CASRPGQAGNQPQHF
TGTGCCAGCAGACCCGGACAGGCGGGCAATCAGCCCCAGCATTTT
>few|TRBJ2-1|NA|TRBV15
CATSSSLSGSGGEQFF
TGTGCCACCAGCAGTTCTCTCTCCGGCAGCGGTGGGGAGCAGTTCTTC
>NA|TRBJ1-5|NA|TRBV2
CASSPGDQPQHF
TGTGCCAGCAGTCCCGGGGATCAGCCCCAGCATTTT
>NA|TRBJ2-5|TRBD1|TRBV7-9
CASSPATGGQETQYF
TGTGCCAGCAGCCCGGCAACAGGGGGCCAAGAGACCCAGTACTTC
>NA|TRBJ1-5|TRBD1|TRBV24-1
CATSGQGVSNQPQHF
TGTGCCACCAGCGGACAGGGGGTTAGCAATCAGCCCCAGCATTTT
>NA|TRBJ2-1|NA|TRBV12-3/TRBV12-4
CASTLGSLKGQFF
TGTGCCAGCACCTTGGGGTCCCTAAAGGGGCAGTTCTTC
>NA|TRBJ1-5|NA|TRBV2
CASSRGTGQPQHF
TGTGCCAGCAGTCGAGGGACGGGACAGCCCCAGCATTTT
>few|TRBJ1-6|TRBD1|TRBV6-1
CASSESLGTANSPLHF
TGTGCCAGCAGTGAGTCATTAGGGACAGCCAATTCACCCCTCCACTTT
>NA|TRBJ2-7|NA|TRBV6-5
CASSYDRTSPYEQYF
TGTGCCAGCAGTTACGACCGGACCTCACCCTACGAGCAGTACTTC
>few|TRBJ1-2|TRBD1|TRBV6-1
CASSAPVGGPSGYTF
TGTGCCAGCAGTGCCCCTGTAGGGGGCCCGAGCGGCTACACCTTC
>few|TRBJ2-4|NA|TRBV12-3/TRBV12-4
CASSLVEWSKNIQYF
TGTGCCAGCAGTTTAGTAGAGTGGTCCAAAAACATTCAGTACTTC
>few|TRBJ1-5|NA|TRBV29-1
CSVLLPDSNQPQHF
TGCAGCGTTCTTTTACCCGATAGCAATCAGCCCCAGCATTTT
>few|TRBJ2-1|NA|TRBV9
CASGPAATYNEQFF
TGTGCCAGCGGTCCCGCAGCAACCTACAATGAGCAGTTCTTC
>NA|TRBJ2-3|NA|TRBV15
CATSKQDTQYF
TGTGCCACCAGCAAACAAGATACGCAGTATTTT
>NA|TRBJ1-3|NA|TRBV2
CASRHQGAGNTIYF
TGTGCCAGCAGACACCAGGGCGCTGGAAACACCATATATTTT
>few|TRBJ2-1|NA|TRBV5-4
CASSGRRDGGQFF
TGTGCCAGCAGCGGGCGCCGGGACGGTGGGCAGTTCTTC
>few|TRBJ1-2|NA|TRBV30
CAWSDGGNYGYTF
TGTGCCTGGAGCGATGGGGGCAACTATGGCTACACCTTC
>NA|TRBJ2-7|TRBD2|TRBV12-3/TRBV12-4
CASRPQGGLVGLAVPSSYEQYF
TGTGCCAGCAGGCCCCAGGGGGGGCTCGTCGGACTAGCGGTCCCAAGCTCCTACGAGCAGTACTTC
>NA|TRBJ2-7|TRBD1|TRBV10-3
CAISETGTAITYYEQYF
TGTGCCATCAGTGAGACGGGGACAGCCATTACCTATTACGAGCAGTACTTC
>NA|TRBJ2-1|TRBD1|TRBV20-1
CSAPRLGQASSYNEQFF
TGCAGTGCTCCAAGACTCGGACAGGCTAGCTCCTACAATGAGCAGTTCTTC
>NA|TRBJ1-1|TRBD1|TRBV7-9
CASSLGILTGRFGSTEAFF
TGTGCCAGCAGCTTAGGAATCCTGACAGGGCGGTTCGGTTCCACTGAAGCTTTCTTT
>NA|TRBJ1-2|NA|TRBV6-2/TRBV6-3
CASLQGVYGYTF
TGTGCCAGCCTTCAAGGGGTTTATGGCTACACCTTC
>NA|TRBJ2-7|TRBD1|TRBV12-3/TRBV12-4
CASRIGTGQREQYF
TGTGCCAGCAGGATCGGGACAGGCCAGCGGGAGCAGTACTTC
>few|TRBJ2-3|NA|TRBV7-8
CASSLAIRGDTQYF
TGTGCCAGCAGCTTAGCGATACGGGGAGATACGCAGTATTTT
>many|TRBJ1-6|TRBD1|TRBV27
CASSLRWDRGFGSPLHF
TGTGCCAGCAGTCTACGCTGGGACAGGGGGTTTGGTTCACCCCTCCACTTT
>NA|TRBJ2-3|NA|TRBV24-1
CATSEEDTQYF
TGTGCCACCAGTGAAGAGGATACGCAGTATTTT
>NA|TRBJ1-1|TRBD1|TRBV12-3/TRBV12-4
CASSPFRQGRTEAFF
TGTGCCAGCAGTCCCTTTCGACAGGGGAGGACTGAAGCTTTCTTT
>NA|TRBJ2-7|TRBD2|TRBV5-1
CASGSGVSYEQYF
TGCGCCAGCGGAAGCGGGGTCTCCTACGAGCAGTACTTC
>NA|TRBJ2-3|NA|TRBV11-3
CASSPGDLSLGTDTQYF
TGTGCCAGCAGCCCCGGTGACTTATCGCTTGGGACAGATACGCAGTATTTT
>few|TRBJ1-6|NA|TRBV25-1
CASGPASYNSPLHF
TGTGCCAGCGGGCCTGCTAGCTATAATTCACCCCTCCACTTT
>few|TRBJ2-3|TRBD2|TRBV5-1
CASSGGTSGSTDTQYF
TGCGCCAGCAGCGGAGGGACTAGCGGGAGCACAGATACGCAGTATTTT
>NA|TRBJ1-1|TRBD1|TRBV12-3/TRBV12-4
CASSPGTGGPAFF
TGTGCCAGCAGTCCCGGGACAGGGGGTCCAGCTTTCTTT
>few|TRBJ2-1|TRBD2|TRBV6-5
CASSGRTSGRYSGNEQFF
TGTGCCAGCAGTGGTAGGACTAGCGGGAGATACAGTGGAAATGAGCAGTTCTTC
>NA|TRBJ2-5|NA|TRBV29-1
CSANKGGAPRTQYF
TGCAGCGCTAACAAGGGTGGCGCCCCTAGGACCCAGTACTTC
>few|TRBJ2-7|NA|TRBV12-3/TRBV12-4
CASSLSAGRYEQYF
TGTGCCAGCAGTTTATCGGCGGGAAGGTACGAGCAGTACTTC
>NA|TRBJ1-5|TRBD1|TRBV12-3/TRBV12-4
CASSLFGTGGNQPQHF
TGTGCCAGCAGTTTATTCGGGACAGGGGGGAATCAGCCCCAGCATTTT
>NA|TRBJ2-7|NA|TRBV5-6
CASSFDQYEQYF
TGTGCCAGCAGCTTCGACCAGTACGAGCAGTACTTC
>few|TRBJ2-2|NA|TRBV29-1
CSVDRGDRGTGELFF
TGCAGCGTTGACAGGGGCGACCGGGGCACCGGGGAGCTGTTTTTT
>many|TRBJ2-1|NA|TRBV5-1
CASSSTTRRDNEQFF
TGCGCCAGCAGCTCGACGACTAGACGGGACAATGAGCAGTTCTTC
>many|TRBJ2-7|NA|TRBV29-1
CSATGTSYEQYF
TGCAGCGCTACCGGGACAAGCTACGAGCAGTACTTC
>NA|TRBJ1-4|NA|TRBV28
CASSPRPLGEKLFF
TGTGCCAGCAGTCCAAGGCCCCTGGGGGAAAAACTGTTTTTT
>NA|TRBJ2-1|TRBD2|TRBV4-2
CASSRKGLWQFF
TGTGCCAGCAGCCGGAAGGGACTATGGCAGTTCTTC
>few|TRBJ2-5|NA|TRBV5-6
CASSFLGEGSETQYF
TGTGCCAGCAGCTTCCTCGGAGAAGGTTCGGAGACCCAGTACTTC
>NA|TRBJ1-1|TRBD1|TRBV5-8
CASSSGQGQRWNTEAFF
TGTGCCAGCAGCTCCGGACAGGGCCAGCGTTGGAACACTGAAGCTTTCTTT
>few|TRBJ2-7|NA|TRBV5-4
CASSRPAGEQYF
TGTGCCAGCAGCCGTCCGGCGGGGGAGCAGTACTTC
>few|TRBJ1-1|NA|TRBV25-1
CASRPGDFEAFF
TGTGCCAGCCGACCGGGAGACTTTGAAGCTTTCTTT